The T cell receptor (beta chain) described here comes from a study of identical twins. A few counts support this clonotype. TCRdb recomputed calls from the 5' RACE reads with MiXCR, one row per CDR3 protein. Of a few hundred thousand distinct CDR3 sequences in the sample, roughly 8% were seen once. CDR1 and CDR2 (germline): SEHNR, FQNEAQ (reference sequence). The V end lost 3 bases, the J end lost 3 bases, and 11 bases lay between the germline ends. This CDR3 spans 15 amino acids. These same records also appear under a second study, on yellow fever vaccine responses in identical twins.

The chain recombines TRBV7-9 with TRBJ1-4; tentative D call: TRBD1 (5 bases). Sequenced sample: CD8+ T cells sorted from blood. The clonotype originates from a woman under 30 in good health. The CDR3 nucleotides are TGTGCCAGCAGCTTTTCAGGGAGCGCTAATGAAAAACTGTTTTTT. Translation: CASSFSGSANEKLFF.